Included here is one TCR beta chain sequence, with context. The clone's antigen remains unknown. Base-call qualities are not available, and no considerably larger clone is one nucleotide away. V is pruned by 3 bases and J by 3 bases, leaving 11 bases of the junction without a gene match. As encoded in the germline V gene, CDR1 is MGHRA while CDR2 is YSYEKL. The CDR3 measures 18 amino acids from cysteine to phenylalanine. The read is trimmed to its CDR3 DNA, 54 bases read in frame from base 1. Library prep was done by 5' RACE. Sequencing was carried out with an Illumina HiSeq 2500. A second PCR of about 6 to 11 cycles was performed with a sample-barcoded 5' primer and a J-beta primer mix. Each TCR beta cDNA molecule received a unique molecular identifier from a template-switch 5' adaptor carrying 12 random nucleotides. At least 2.5 million CDR3-containing paired-end reads were obtained from each sample. All of the RNA was converted into first-strand cDNA using the Mint cDNA synthesis kit, with a TRBC-specific oligonucleotide serving as the primer. Following uracil-DNA glycosylase treatment, all cDNA underwent a first 18-cycle PCR with the universal primers M1SS and BC2_uni_R. On the study's bioinformatics: For normalization, 1 million high-quality reads were randomly selected from each sample, with every read carrying a distinct molecular identifier. Reads with shared molecular identifiers were discarded instead of being binned into consensus sequences. MiTCR, with a Q25 quality threshold and the strictest error-elimination algorithm, was used for CDR3 identification, clonotype clustering and error correction. Lower-bound total TCR beta diversity was estimated with a nonparametric unseen species model using Euler transformation. The raw public reads went through TCRdb reprocessing: fastp at Q25, MiXCR clone calling, in-frame beta chains kept. Entries are consolidated by CDR3 protein sequence, retaining the most common genes and DNA. TCRdb, rather than the study authors, made the V and J calls. Across this sample there are some 1.6 million distinct CDR3 sequences, with about 31% seen only once. The ten largest make up approximately 10% of the sample.

This sample is part of a study of blood T cells in healthy people across ages (dated by TCRdb to about 2015). Regarding the research as a whole: In model experiments, template switching captured about one uniquely barcoded TCR beta cDNA molecule for every two T cells. Age-related changes in TCR beta repertoire diversity were measured in the study by deep sequencing normalized with unique cDNA molecular identifiers. The donors were split into four age groups: young (average about 16 years), middle-aged (39), aged (roughly 68) and long-lived (approximately 80). To avoid experimental bias, donors of different ages were randomly spread across the sequencing lanes. Two additional independent replicas of 1 million unique cDNA reads from the same blood draw were analyzed for two donors (one aged 18 to 30 and one aged 80 or older). Overall study results and their limits: There was a strong correlation between observed TCR beta diversity and the percentage of naive T cells measured by flow cytometry. Donor CMV infection status was unknown, potentially confounding age-related changes in expanded clonotypes. Observed TCR beta diversity per million T cells fell roughly linearly with age, and a significant reduction was already apparent by age about 36. Total diversity estimates from one million sequenced T cells were considered lower bounds and underestimates. Bulk unsorted PBMC profiling prevented conclusive comparison of naive and antigen-experienced compartments. Compared with the aged group, the long-lived group had more naive CD4+ T cells, fewer expanded clones and increased TCR diversity, a pattern suggesting age selection.

Systemically healthy Caucasian individuals from Russia, approximately 39 in total and aged about 6 to 100 years, were included as donors. Approximately 9 milliliters of peripheral blood were collected from each donor into EDTA-treated Vacutainer tubes. Ficoll-Paque density-gradient centrifugation was used to isolate PBMCs, with at least 6.5 million per sample. Trizol reagent was used to extract total RNA from PBMCs, with at least 6 micrograms per sample. For every donor, flow cytometry on a PBMC aliquot measured the percentage of naive CD45RAhigh/CD27high T cells. This TCR was sampled from a woman in her twenties or thirties in good health. Sequencing used blood. The rearrangement combines TRBV4-1 with TRBJ2-1, with TRBD1 identical over 10 junction bases. At the DNA level, the sequence is TGCGCCAGCAGCCACCCGGTAAGAGACAGGGGGCTCTACAATGAGCAGTTCTTC. Its product reads: CASSHPVRDRGLYNEQFF.